The 15 T cell receptor beta chains given below trace back to one sample, sequenced in a study of identical twins (dated by TCRdb to 2016 to 2017). Library creation used 5' RACE. The run used an Illumina HiSeq 2000. Starting from the raw public reads, TCRdb applied fastp trimming at Q25, assembled clones with MiXCR and retained in-frame beta chains. Rows are combined by CDR3 protein, so each entry shows the most common genes and DNA. The sample table lists 1.5 million to 2 million distinct CDR3 sequences, around a third of them with a count of one. Jointly, the top ten make up 0.25% to 0.3% of the sample. Input material: cord blood. These receptors came from a newborn girl in good health.

This clonotype has a handful of counts. The chain employs TRBV4-2 and TRBJ2-7; 9 positions agree with TRBD1. The V segment lost 2 bases and the J segment 1 base; nucleotides outside the gene matches: 6. Germline V gene lookup returns CDR1 LGHNA and CDR2 YNFKEQ. The CDR3 is made up of 16 amino acids. The CDR3, as DNA: TGTGCCAGCAGCCAAACACAACAGGGGGCTTCCTACGAGCAGTACTTC. As protein: CASSQTQQGASYEQYF.

This clonotype was seen repeatedly, ten times or more. The chain employs TRBV18 and TRBJ2-7; D may correspond to TRBD1 or TRBD2 (5 bases each). The CDR3 runs 14 residues. The germline V and J ends were trimmed by 5 bases and 1 base, with 12 bases remaining between them. Looked up from germline, CDR1 is KGHSH and CDR2 is LQKENI. CDR3 loop: CASSNRDGSYEQYF. CDR3 in DNA: TGTGCCAGCTCAAACCGGGACGGATCCTACGAGCAGTACTTC.

Comment on this clonotype: A much more abundant neighbour one base away suggests this may be a read error. V is TRBV29-1 and J is TRBJ2-1, with 8 nucleotides matching TRBD1. Germline values: CDR1 SQVTM, CDR2 ANQGSEA. The CDR3 contains 13 residues. V shed 1 base, J shed 10 bases, and the junction held 6 bases outside the gene matches. CDR3 residues: CSVEGTGHYEQFF. CDR3 DNA: TGCAGCGTTGAAGGGACAGGGCACTACGAGCAGTTCTTC.

This clonotype was counted between two and nine times. An end of the junction differs from the germline gene, which may be a read error. This chain joins TRBV25-1 and TRBJ2-3; D not resolved. The CDR3 has 14 residues. Per germline, CDR1 MGHDK and CDR2 SYGVNS. The CDR3 DNA follows: TGTGCCAGCAGTCCACAGCCCTTCACACATACGCAGTATTTT. This codes for CASSPQPFTHTQYF.

V is TRBV19 and J is TRBJ2-7, with 10 bases fitting TRBD1. V lost 4 bases and J lost 3; bases outside the gene matches: 3. CDR3 size: 14 residues. CDR1 and CDR2 from the germline V gene are LNHDA and SQIVND (reference sequence). CDR3 loop: CASSTWTGGYEQYF. CDR3 coding DNA: TGTGCCAGTAGTACTTGGACAGGGGGCTACGAGCAGTACTTC. Combining the CDR3 with reference TRBV19 and TRBJ2-7 gives the whole variable domain DGGITQSPKYLFRKEGQNVTLSCEQNLNHDAMYWYRQDPGQGLRLIYYSQIVNDFQKGDIAEGYSVSREKKESFPLTVTSAQKNPTAFYLCASSTWTGGYEQYFGPGTRLTVT.

The chain combines TRBV5-1 with TRBJ2-5, with D unresolved. Germline CDR1 SGHRS, CDR2 YFSETQ. Trimming cost V 3 bases and J 11 bases, with 14 bases left between them. The CDR3 loop spans 12 amino acids. The CDR3 protein is CASSYHNNEQYF. CDR3 in DNA: TGCGCCAGCAGCTACCATAACAATGAGCAGTACTTC.

This chain links TRBV5-1 with TRBJ2-5; the match to TRBD2 covers 8 bases. The end of the DNA fits TRBJ2-7 better, so the J call may be wrong. Looked up from germline, CDR1 is SGHRS and CDR2 is YFSETQ. CDR3 length: 17 amino acids. CDR3 amino acids: CASSRGPSGSYFYEQYF. CDR3 sequence (DNA): TGCGCCAGCAGCCGCGGACCCAGCGGGAGTTACTTTTACGAGCAGTACTTC.

This chain joins TRBV4-2 and TRBJ2-1, with 7 bases fitting TRBD2. V was clipped by 1 base and J by 4 bases; unmatched bases: 4. This CDR3 has 15 amino acids. Germline lookup yields CDR1 LGHNA and CDR2 YNFKEQ. The CDR3 protein is CASSQVGAGYNEQFF. The CDR3 DNA is TGTGCCAGCAGCCAAGTGGGAGCGGGGTACAATGAGCAGTTCTTC.

This clonotype was seen a few times. V usage is TRBV6-1 and J usage is TRBJ1-5; D possibly corresponds to TRBD1 (5 bases). Germline V gene sequence: CDR1 MNHNS, CDR2 SASEGT. The CDR3 sequence is 13 residues long. Trimming took 7 bases from V and 5 from J, leaving 12 bases between them. The CDR3 is CASKGEVDQPQHF. DNA for the CDR3: TGTGCCAGCAAAGGGGAAGTAGATCAGCCCCAGCATTTT.

This clonotype came up a few times. The V call is TRBV7-9, the J call TRBJ1-2; 7 bases are shared with TRBD1. Germline-derived CDR1 and CDR2 are SEHNR and FQNEAQ (reference sequence). The CDR3 consists of 14 residues. J gave up 4 bases and V 0 bases, and 2 bases lay outside the gene matches. Written as DNA, the CDR3 is TGTGCCAGCAGCTTAGCGACAGGGATCTATGGCTACACCTTC. Its protein product is CASSLATGIYGYTF. Combining the CDR3 with reference TRBV7-9 and TRBJ1-2 gives the whole variable domain DTGVSQNPRHKITKRGQNVTFRCDPISEHNRLYWYRQTLGQGPEFLTYFQNEAQLEKSRLLSDRFSAERPKGSFSTLEIQRTEQGDSAMYLCASSLATGIYGYTFGSGTRLTVV.

This clonotype was counted a few times. The chain combines TRBV4-2 with TRBJ2-7; TRBD2 matches at 8 bases. Germline CDR1 LGHNA, CDR2 YNFKEQ. This CDR3 has 15 residues. V shed 1 base and J 2 bases; nucleotides not matched to a gene: 4. Here the CDR3 reads CASSQGVAGPYEQYF. The CDR3, as DNA: TGTGCCAGCAGCCAAGGGGTAGCGGGACCCTACGAGCAGTACTTC.

The V gene is TRBV27, the J gene TRBJ1-2; perhaps TRBD1 as D (6 bases). This CDR3 comprises 16 residues. CDR1 is MNHEY, CDR2 SMNVEV, per germline (reference sequence). Trimming took off 5 bases at V and 7 bases at J, with 23 bases between the two ends. Here the CDR3 DNA reads TGTGCCAGCAGTCCCAGAAACAGGGCCCCCTATTTTGGCTACACCTTC. It translates to CASSPRNRAPYFGYTF.

The chain uses TRBV20-1 and TRBJ1-4; no clear D gene. CDR1 and CDR2 from the germline V gene are DFQATT and SNEGSKA (reference sequence). The CDR3 spans 15 residues. Trimming pared 1 base from V and 4 bases from J, leaving 13 bases between. CDR3 residues: CSARVAQGINEKLFF. In DNA form, the CDR3 reads TGCAGTGCTAGAGTAGCACAAGGGATTAATGAAAAACTGTTTTTT.

The gene calls are TRBV2 and TRBJ2-3; 7 bases are shared with TRBD1. Germline V gene data show CDR1 as SNHLY and CDR2 as FYNNEI. The CDR3 is 16 amino acids. V was clipped by 2 bases and J by 0 bases; unmatched bases: 5. CDR3 loop: CASSEFRGLSTDTQYF. The CDR3 region has the DNA TGTGCCAGCAGTGAATTTAGGGGGCTTAGCACAGATACGCAGTATTTT.

The chain recombines TRBV6-1 with TRBJ2-7, with D possibly TRBD1 on 6 matching bases. CDR1 MNHNS and CDR2 SASEGT come from the germline V gene. The CDR3 covers 13 residues. With 8 bases removed from V and 4 bases from J, the gap between germline ends came to 15 bases. The CDR3 DNA reads TGTGCCAGCGTACAGGGTAGAATATACGAGCAGTACTTC. Its protein is CASVQGRIYEQYF.